This TCR beta chain was documented in a study of blood T cell repertoires in COVID-19 (dated by TCRdb to 2019 to 2021). Describing the broader study: The collaborator samples originated in the United States, Italy and Spain and spanned the acute and convalescent phases of COVID-19. The repertoires were released in a freely available public database intended as a resource for research on the immune response to SARS-CoV-2. The material from the prospective study consisted of cDNA or gDNA derived from T cells, B-cell-depleted T cells, or PBMCs. Samples came from the ongoing ImmuneRACE study (first 160 participants) plus 1,254 subjects from 6 global collaborators. Where available, HLA class I and class II types were taken from metadata supplied by the sample provider and were not determined by assay-based typing. Nearly every sample came with metadata listing a de-identified subject ID, COVID-19 status, age in years and sex. The dataset comprised deeply sampled blood TCRbeta repertoires from subjects exposed to, actively infected with, or recovered from COVID-19.

Study-level results and caveats: The amount of clinical and demographic metadata varied by source and participant and was provided uncurated.

In Seattle, one collaborating source enrolled patients while the infection was active and tracked those patients longitudinally over the course of disease. The collaborating institutions used their own protocols to collect whole blood in K2EDTA tubes. Collaborator samples were shipped for TCRbeta analysis as frozen whole blood, isolated PBMCs, or DNA extracted from either sample type. For CDR1 and CDR2, the germline V gene (reference sequence) lists LGHDT and YNNKEL. Trimming costs V 1 base and J 1 base, and their ends lie 7 bases apart. Including the terminal cysteine and phenylalanine, the CDR3 comprises 14 residues. Only the CDR3 portion is preserved as DNA: 42 bases, with reading frame beginning at the first base. TCRbeta CDR3 regions were amplified from genomic DNA using the immunoSEQ Assay, a bias-controlled multiplex PCR. The authors processed their data as follows. The number of nucleated cells in each sample was estimated by amplification of reference gene primers within the assay. To quantify the absolute abundance of each unique TCRbeta CDR3 rearrangement, sequence reads were collapsed and filtered. For each sample, productive Simpson clonality was calculated as the square root of Simpson's diversity index across productive rearrangements. Imported from immuneACCESS, the table was reduced by TCRdb to in-frame sequences with V and J called. These copies leave out some clones; in studies compared against another copy, an unresolved V gene accounts for under half, and the cause of the remainder is not known. The V and J calls and the clone size are those of that table, but D and trimming were determined from the DNA. The sample has about 230,000 clones on record, approximately 90% of them singletons. The top ten constitute around 10% of the sample.

A note on this clone: What antigen it recognizes has not been identified. Base qualities were left out, and no much larger clone turns up one base away.

Sequenced: peripheral blood. This TCR came from a man over 45 with COVID-19, enrolled during active disease. The chain is made from TRBV3-1 (or the pseudogene TRBV3-2) and TRBJ1-2; tentative D gene TRBD1, with 5 bases matching. The CDR3 loop reads CASSQAGFNYGYTF. The DNA sequence is as follows: TGTGCCAGCAGCCAAGCAGGGTTTAACTATGGCTACACCTTC.